This TCR beta chain was captured by sequencing in a study of shared clonotypes between healthy human individuals. About the study: Each donor's CD8 memory used one plate, CD8 naive two, each CD4 subset three.

Some 30,000 T cell genomes (approximately 190 ng DNA) went into each sorted-subset replicate. Produced via immunoSEQ multiplex PCR; TCRdb's table is partial and in-frame only. This table has 2 million to 3 million clones, approximately 93% appearing once. As to this clone: Its target is not known.

General observations from the study: Exclusively blood specimens were collected; tissue repertoires likely differ.

The CDR3 is 18 amino acids. Germline V CDR1 and CDR2: MNHEY, SMNVEV (reference sequence). The V gene end was trimmed by 1 base and the J gene end by 2 bases; junction bases not matched to a gene: 10. Sequencing was carried out using naive CD4+ T cells from PBMCs. The subset is: CD45RA+ positively selected. The chain has TRBV27 and TRBJ2-1; 8 bases align to TRBD2. This receptor was taken from a man younger than 30 in good health. Some clones in this sample may be carry-over from other donors' samples. The DNA for the CDR3 is TGTGCCAGCAGTTTATGGGTTCGTAGCGGGGTTACCTACAATGAGCAGTTCTTC. As protein: CASSLWVRSGVTYNEQFF.